This TCR beta chain came from a study of control samples from healthy donors and cancer patients. CDR3 length equals 13 residues. Germline CDR1 GTSNPN, CDR2 SVGIG (reference sequence). The protocol was immunoSEQ multiplex PCR, while the TCRdb copy is restricted to in-frame clones and leaves out a portion. The sample lists around 120,000 clones; 88% were seen once. A note on this clone: Sequence at one end of the junction differs from germline and may be a read error. The identical CDR3 is also encoded by other nucleotide sequences in the sample.

The receptor's source is a man aged 35 to 55 in good health. Specimen: blood. The chain carries TRBV30 and TRBJ1-4; D remains unclear. CDR3 DNA: TGTGCCTGGAGTGTGGGAACCCCTGAAAAGCTGTTTTTT. It codes for CAWSVGTPEKLFF.